Each of the 21 T cell receptor beta chains below was sequenced from the same sample in a study of immune cell composition in non-small cell lung cancer. Produced via immunoSEQ multiplex PCR; TCRdb's table is partial and in-frame only. Of approximately 3,800 clones detected, over 60% appear once; the ten largest clones hold roughly a tenth. The normal lung sample lay at least 3 cm, and maximally far, from the tumour. Sequences were obtained from non-adjacent lung tissue. The receptors here all came from a human donor with non-small cell lung cancer.

The genes are TRBV6-6 and TRBJ2-1; 9 nucleotides agree with TRBD2. The CDR3 loop spans 16 amino acids. Unmatched junction bases numbered 11, after V lost 5 bases and J lost 6 bases. Germline CDR1 and CDR2: MNHNY and SVGAGI (reference sequence). The CDR3 sequence: CASSGAGTSIRNEQFF. The DNA of the CDR3 is TGTGCCAGCAGTGGGGCCGGGACTAGCATTCGCAATGAGCAGTTCTTC.

This chain links TRBV30 with TRBJ2-1; D gene ambiguous. Per the germline V gene, CDR1 is GTSNPN and CDR2 is SVGIG (reference sequence). This CDR3 is built from 12 residues. Trimming cost V 0 bases and J 4 bases, with 4 bases left between them. As DNA, the CDR3 is TGTGCCTGGAGTGTACAATACAATGAGCAGTTCTTC. Its protein product is CAWSVQYNEQFF.

V usage is TRBV27 and J usage is TRBJ2-1; 13 bases are a match to TRBD2. The CDR3 runs 16 residues. V shed 5 bases, J shed 4 bases, and the junction held 5 bases outside the gene matches. Germline V gene lookup returns CDR1 MNHEY and CDR2 SMNVEV (reference sequence). CDR3 bases: TGTGCCAGCAGTATAACTAGCGGGAGGGTTTACAATGAGCAGTTCTTC. It codes for CASSITSGRVYNEQFF.

V usage is TRBV30 and J usage is TRBJ1-4; D remains unclear. CDR1 and CDR2 from the germline V gene are GTSNPN and SVGIG (reference sequence). Trimming shortened V by 5 bases and J by 8 bases, and 15 bases separated the two germline ends. This CDR3 is 13 amino acids long. The CDR3: CAWALGVGEKLFF. CDR3 nucleotides: TGTGCCTGGGCCCTCGGAGTGGGGGAAAAACTGTTTTTT.

In this sample, this clone turned up once. V gene TRBV7-9 combines with J gene TRBJ2-7, with D possibly being TRBD2 (5 bases). This CDR3 contains 14 residues. Germline values: CDR1 SEHNR, CDR2 FQNEAQ (reference sequence). Trimming shortened V by 6 bases and J by 3 bases, and 15 bases separated the two germline ends. The CDR3 reads CASSSQRTFYEQYF. Here the CDR3 DNA reads TGTGCCAGCAGTTCCCAGCGGACCTTCTACGAGCAGTACTTC.

The V and J genes are TRBV7-8 and TRBJ1-2, with 8 bases matching TRBD1. Trimming took 4 bases from V and 5 from J; bases not matched to a gene: 9. From germline, CDR1 is SGHVS and CDR2 FQNEAQ. This CDR3 is 15 amino acids long. The CDR3 nucleotides are TGTGCCAGCAGCTCGGGACAGGCTGCCTCTTATGGCTACACCTTC. Residues: CASSSGQAASYGYTF. Together with reference TRBV7-8 and TRBJ1-2, the CDR3 gives the full variable domain: GAGVSQSPRYKVAKRGQDVALRCDPISGHVSLFWYQQALGQGPEFLTYFQNEAQLDKSGLPSDRFFAERPEGSVSTLKIQRTQQEDSAVYLCASSSGQAASYGYTFGSGTRLTVV.

The chain carries TRBV7-8 and TRBJ1-1; 7 bases are a match to TRBD1. The CDR3 is 13 amino acids. The trim removed 6 bases at V and 4 bases at J, leaving 5 bases unmatched. CDR1 and CDR2 from the germline V gene are SGHVS and FQNEAQ. CDR3 DNA: TGTGCCAGCAGTTTACAGGGGAGCACTGAAGCTTTCTTT. As protein: CASSLQGSTEAFF.

This chain uses TRBV15 with TRBJ2-3, with 9 positions matching TRBD2. In germline, CDR1 is LNHNV, CDR2 YYDKDF (reference sequence). CDR3 size: 16 residues. V shed 0 bases and J 9 bases; nucleotides not matched to a gene: 10. The CDR3 loop reads CATSRDRPSGKVTQYF. As DNA, the CDR3 is TGTGCCACCAGCAGAGATAGGCCTAGCGGGAAGGTCACGCAGTATTTT.

The V call is TRBV5-1, the J call TRBJ2-6, with D perhaps matching TRBD1 (6 bases). Per the germline V gene, CDR1 is SGHRS and CDR2 is YFSETQ. The CDR3 contains 17 residues. V lost 5 bases, J lost 0 bases, and 15 bases lay in between. The CDR3 coding sequence is TGCGCCAGCAGTACAGGGTGGCGGACCTCTGGGGCCAACGTCCTGACTTTC. The encoded protein is CASSTGWRTSGANVLTF.

The gene calls are TRBV30 and TRBJ1-1; 7 bases line up with TRBD1. The germline gives CDR1 GTSNPN, CDR2 SVGIG (reference sequence). Trimming removed 4 bases from V and 1 base from J; junction bases left unmatched: 9. The CDR3 extends over 15 amino acids. CDR3 loop: CAWTPPDRTNTEAFF. The CDR3 bases are TGTGCCTGGACCCCTCCGGACAGGACGAACACTGAAGCTTTCTTT.

This CDR3 is CASKGASERQYF. Written as DNA, the CDR3 is TGTGCCAGCAAGGGAGCTAGCGAGAGGCAGTACTTC. V and J are TRBV6-5 and TRBJ2-7, with D perhaps TRBD2 (6 bases). Between the trimmed V and J ends, which lost 7 bases and 9 bases, there was a span of 16 bases. Germline lookup yields CDR1 MNHEY and CDR2 SVGAGI. This CDR3 has 12 amino acids.

The J gene is TRBJ2-1, the V gene TRBV5-5, with D tentatively TRBD1 (8 bases). CDR1 and CDR2 from the germline V gene are SGHKS and YYEKEE (reference sequence). CDR3 length: 13 amino acids. V was pared by 4 bases and J by 7 bases, with 12 bases between. CDR3: CASSNRGGNEQFF. The CDR3, as DNA: TGTGCCAGCAGCAACAGGGGGGGGAATGAGCAGTTCTTC.

In its sample, this clone ranks as large (0.1 to 1%). The genes are TRBV4-1 and TRBJ1-1, with D perhaps TRBD1 (5 bases). Germline V gene lookup returns CDR1 MGHRA and CDR2 YSYEKL. This CDR3 contains 14 residues. Trimming stripped 2 bases from V and 5 bases from J, with 12 bases between. CDR3 bases: TGCGCCAGCAGCCAATCCCCGGGACGGACTGAAGCTTTCTTT. This codes for CASSQSPGRTEAFF.

This clone has just a few counts. The chain has TRBV2 and TRBJ2-7; unclear D gene. V shed 6 bases and J shed 6 bases, with 0 bases lying between them. This CDR3 is built from 8 residues. Germline CDR1 SNHLY, CDR2 FYNNEI. In DNA, the CDR3 is TGTGCCAGCAGCGAGCAGTACTTC. As protein: CASSEQYF.

There are a few counts of this clone. The chain combines TRBV25-1 with TRBJ2-7, with a tentative D call TRBD1 (5 bases). Germline-derived CDR1 and CDR2 are MGHDK and SYGVNS. V shed 7 bases and J shed 5 bases, with 24 bases lying between them. The CDR3 runs to 16 residues. In DNA form, the CDR3 reads TGTGCCAGCAATCGAAAACCTATGGGGCTCGCCAACGAGCAGTACTTC. Translated, it gives CASNRKPMGLANEQYF.

Of note for this clone: Distinct nucleotide sequences in the sample also encode this CDR3. The rearrangement joins TRBV6-1 to TRBJ1-3; D is undetermined. From germline, CDR1 is MNHNS and CDR2 SASEGT. The CDR3 totals 14 residues. Trimming stripped 3 bases from V and 0 bases from J, with 6 bases between. The CDR3 coding sequence is TGTGCCAGCAGTGACGGGGTCTCTGGAAACACCATATATTTT. This translates into CASSDGVSGNTIYF.

In this sample, this clone is hyperexpanded. The chain couples TRBV27 to TRBJ2-7; no clear D gene. From germline, CDR1 is MNHEY and CDR2 SMNVEV (reference sequence). V was clipped by 5 bases and J by 1 base, with 6 bases between them. The CDR3 is 12 residues long. The DNA of the CDR3 is TGTGCCAGCAGTGACTCTTCCTACGAGCAGTACTTC. Translated, it gives CASSDSSYEQYF.

This clone was seen a few times. The genes are TRBV29-1 and TRBJ2-5; 11 bases are a match to TRBD2. CDR1 and CDR2 (germline): SQVTM, ANQGSEA. V dropped 2 bases and J dropped 5; count of bases not matched to a gene: 1. This CDR3 has 13 amino acids. The CDR3 region is CSVETSGGETQYF. The DNA for the CDR3 is TGCAGCGTTGAAACTAGCGGGGGCGAGACCCAGTACTTC.

This chain uses TRBV7-3 with TRBJ2-5; D gene ambiguous. The CDR3 runs 13 residues. The germline V and J ends were trimmed by 5 bases and 1 base, with 8 bases remaining between them. CDR1 and CDR2 (germline): SGHTA, FQGTGA. CDR3 in amino acids: CASSRRFQETQYF. The CDR3 coding sequence is TGTGCCAGCAGCCGACGGTTCCAAGAGACCCAGTACTTC.

This rearrangement joins TRBV7-2 to TRBJ2-5, with 8 bases lining up with TRBD2. V lost 2 bases to trimming and J lost 5 bases; unmatched junction nucleotides: 10. The CDR3 covers 16 residues. The germline V gene has CDR1 SGHTA and CDR2 FQGNSA. CDR3 sequence reads: CASSLLTGRAGETQYF. The CDR3 bases are TGTGCCAGCAGCTTATTAACCGGGAGGGCTGGGGAGACCCAGTACTTC.

V is TRBV4-2 and J is TRBJ2-5; D unclear. V was shortened by 4 bases and J by 2 bases, with 14 bases between the two germline ends. CDR1 is LGHNA and CDR2 is YNFKEQ in the germline V gene. CDR3 length: 15 amino acids. CDR3 sequence: CASSPQKGEQETQYF. The CDR3 DNA is TGTGCCAGCAGCCCCCAGAAAGGCGAACAAGAGACCCAGTACTTC.